This T cell receptor (beta chain) was obtained from a study of blood T cell repertoires in COVID-19. Study processing details: Estimates of nucleated cell counts were drawn from the amplification of reference gene primers. The method was immunoSEQ multiplex PCR; TCRdb's version includes in-frame clones alone and lacks a portion of them. The D gene and trimming were derived from the DNA, and the V and J assignments and clone size from that table. Altogether roughly 200,000 clones are present, 84% being singletons, with the ten largest covering approximately 4.4%. The CDR3 consists of 13 residues. Germline CDR1 is GTSNPN and CDR2 is SVGIG (reference sequence). Trimming removed 1 base from V and 0 bases from J, with 4 bases in between.

The source material was peripheral blood. The rearrangement uses TRBV30 and TRBJ1-5; no reliable D call. This receptor was identified in a man in his fifties or sixties with active or convalescent COVID-19. The CDR3 loop is CAWSGDSNQPQHF. The CDR3 DNA reads TGTGCCTGGAGTGGCGATAGCAATCAGCCCCAGCATTTT.